This TCR beta chain stems from a study of response to subunit inactivated influenza vaccine. In germline, CDR1 is LGHNA, CDR2 YSLEER. J gave up 3 bases and V 3 bases, and 11 bases lay outside the gene matches. This CDR3 is 17 amino acids long. TCRdb called the RT-PCR reads again in MiXCR, with one record for every CDR3 protein. The data contain about 540,000 distinct CDR3 sequences, approximately 24% of them singletons. A note on this clonotype: Its specificity is not known.

Study outcomes and limitations: Authors suggested that a seasonal influenza vaccination recruits few new T cells each time.

Separately, the same data were catalogued under a study of T cells expressing NK-cell markers. From that second work: cDNA encoding TCR beta was synthesized via 5'RACE template switching incorporating UMIs. There were seven HCMV-seropositive donors and one seronegative donor among the eight sequenced.

The chain is built from TRBV4-3 and TRBJ1-2, with 9 bases aligning to TRBD1. This sequence was found in a man aged 50-59 years who received an inactivated influenza vaccine. Source: CD4+ T cells sorted from PBMCs, taken roughly 12 days after vaccination. The CDR3 DNA reads as TGCGCCAGCAGCCATCTTGGACAGGGGCTTCGAGACTATGGCTACACCTTC. Its protein product is CASSHLGQGLRDYGYTF.